These T cell receptor beta chains were read from a single sample in a study of T cells in Graves' hyperthyroidism and ophthalmopathy. TCRdb re-called the multiplex PCR reads through MiXCR, storing one row per CDR3 protein. This table holds roughly 330,000 distinct CDR3 sequences, roughly 15% found once. Sequencing was performed on blood. These receptors were collected from a man aged 25-40 years with Graves' hyperthyroidism. Each CDR3 is given with its conserved first and last residue. D genes are given only for firm matches. Not all rows give a size; the values are once, few, many and, for expanded clones, a class.

clone_size	d_call	v_call	j_call	cdr3_nt	cdr3_aa
many	.	TRBV7-9	TRBJ2-5	TGTGCCAGCAGCCAGCAGGTGACCCAGTACTTC	CASSQQVTQYF
few	.	TRBV19	TRBJ1-1	TGTGCCAGTATCCCCGACAGAGGAACTGAAGCTTTCTTT	CASIPDRGTEAFF
many	.	TRBV2	TRBJ2-2	TGTGCCAGCACCCTACTCGGAAGTGCCGGGGAGCTGTTTTTT	CASTLLGSAGELFF
many	.	TRBV20-1	TRBJ2-1	TGCAGTGCTAGCGATAGGATGCGGCAGGTCAATGAGCAGTTCTTC	CSASDRMRQVNEQFF
.	.	TRBV5-1	TRBJ2-7	TGCGCCAGCAGCTTCGGGACCTTCTCTATGGCCGAGCAGTACTTC	CASSFGTFSMAEQYF
many	TRBD2	TRBV2	TRBJ2-1	TGTGCCAGCAGTACTAGCGGGAGGGCCGATGAGCAGTTCTTC	CASSTSGRADEQFF
few	.	TRBV29-1	TRBJ1-5	TGCAGCGTTGCCCCCGGTAGCAATCAGCCCCAGCATTTT	CSVAPGSNQPQHF
many	.	TRBV10-3	TRBJ2-1	TGTGCCATCAGTTCCGGGATTTTAGGCAATGAGCAGTTCTTC	CAISSGILGNEQFF
many	.	TRBV5-1	TRBJ1-1	TGCGCCAGCAGCTTGGCCGGCTACTCCATGAACACTGAAGCTTTCTTT	CASSLAGYSMNTEAFF
many	.	TRBV5-1	TRBJ2-3	TGCGCCAGCAGCTTTACTAGGATCAGCACAGATACGCAGTATTTT	CASSFTRISTDTQYF
many	TRBD1	TRBV5-1	TRBJ2-5	TGCGCCAGCAGCTTGGGTGACAGGGGGCCGGAGACCCAGTACTTC	CASSLGDRGPETQYF
many	.	TRBV12-3/TRBV12-4	TRBJ2-3	TGTGCCAGCAGCTACGTCACAGATACGCAGTATTTT	CASSYVTDTQYF
many	.	TRBV6-2/TRBV6-3	TRBJ2-5	TGTGCCAGCAGGATCAAGGAGACCCAGTACTTC	CASRIKETQYF
many	.	TRBV28	TRBJ1-5	TGTGCCAGCAGTTTTCCCTCCGGAGGGACTCAGCCCCAGCATTTT	CASSFPSGGTQPQHF
.	.	TRBV19	TRBJ1-4	TGTGCCAGTAGCCTCCCTCGACGGACAGAAAAACTGTTTTTT	CASSLPRRTEKLFF
.	TRBD2	TRBV5-1	TRBJ2-1	TGCGCCAGCAGCTTAGCGGGAGAGTCCTACGATGAGCAGTTCTTC	CASSLAGESYDEQFF
many	TRBD2	TRBV6-1	TRBJ2-3	TGTGCCAGCAGACAGGGGGCTACTAGCGGGAGCGCAGATACGCAGTATTTT	CASRQGATSGSADTQYF
.	TRBD1	TRBV4-2	TRBJ2-7	TGTGCCAGCAGCCAAGACGAGGGGACAGGGGGCGACGAGCAGTACTTC	CASSQDEGTGGDEQYF
few	.	TRBV5-1	TRBJ2-7	TGCGCCAGCAGCTCCCCCGAGAGCTCCTACGAGCAGTACTTC	CASSSPESSYEQYF
.	.	TRBV24-1	TRBJ2-2	TGTGCCACCAGTGGTGACCACAGGGTTGGGGACACCGGGGAGCTGTTTTTT	CATSGDHRVGDTGELFF
few	.	TRBV5-1	TRBJ2-7	TGCGCCAGCAGCCCGTTCGAAATCTACGAGCAGTACTTC	CASSPFEIYEQYF
.	.	TRBV5-6	TRBJ2-3	TGTGCCAGCAGCTTGTATGGGACGTACACAGATACGCAGTATTTT	CASSLYGTYTDTQYF
many	.	TRBV28	TRBJ2-5	TGTGCCAGCAGTTTAAGACGGGCCAGGGTCCAAGAGACCCAGTACTTC	CASSLRRARVQETQYF
many	.	TRBV3-1	TRBJ1-2	TGTGCCAGCAGTCCCCGCGAGGAAATGGGCTACACCTTC	CASSPREEMGYTF
many	TRBD2	TRBV10-3	TRBJ2-7	TGTGCCATCAGTGAGTGGCTAGCGGGAGCAAACGAGCAGTACTTC	CAISEWLAGANEQYF
many	TRBD1	TRBV5-4	TRBJ1-1	TGTGCCAGCAGCTCCCCGCCGCAGGGGGGGACTGAAGCTTTCTTT	CASSSPPQGGTEAFF
many	.	TRBV5-5	TRBJ1-5	TGTGCCAGCAGTTCCTACAGAGATCAGCCCCAGCATTTT	CASSSYRDQPQHF
few	.	TRBV6-1	TRBJ2-5	TGTGCCAGCACCGGGAGCATGGCCCAAGAGACCCAGTACTTC	CASTGSMAQETQYF
many	TRBD2	TRBV3-1	TRBJ2-7	TGTGCCAGCAGCCCCCCGGGGGGAGAGCAGTACTTC	CASSPPGGEQYF
many	.	TRBV2	TRBJ2-1	TGTGCCAGCAGTGAAGCGGCCTCCAGACTCAATGAGCAGTTCTTC	CASSEAASRLNEQFF
many	TRBD2	TRBV10-3	TRBJ2-5	TGTGCCACCAGCGGGAGGTACCAAGAGACCCAGTACTTC	CATSGRYQETQYF
.	TRBD1	TRBV10-3	TRBJ1-5	TGTGCCATCAGTGGGGGACAGGGGGCTAATCAGCCCCAGCATTTT	CAISGGQGANQPQHF
many	.	TRBV29-1	TRBJ2-3	TGCAGCGTTTCACAGGGTGTGAGTAGGATTAGCACAGATACGCAGTATTTT	CSVSQGVSRISTDTQYF
many	.	TRBV28	TRBJ2-7	TGTGCCAGCAGTTTACGTCCTCCCGGGCAGAGTTTTTCCTACGAGCAGTACTTC	CASSLRPPGQSFSYEQYF
.	.	TRBV28	TRBJ2-7	TGTGCCAGCAGGGAACAGGGTAGCAACGAGCAGTACTTC	CASREQGSNEQYF
.	TRBD1	TRBV24-1	TRBJ2-7	TGTGCCACCAGCGACAGGGGGTCGGGGTCCTACGAGCAGTACTTC	CATSDRGSGSYEQYF
few	.	TRBV29-1	TRBJ1-1	TGCAGCGCTGACCTCGGGACCAACAAGGGGGCTTTCTTT	CSADLGTNKGAFF
.	TRBD2	TRBV4-1	TRBJ2-7	TGCGCCAGCAGCCAAGAGGGACTAGCCCCAACCTACGAGCAGTACTTC	CASSQEGLAPTYEQYF
once	.	TRBV6-1	TRBJ2-1	TGTGCCAGCAGTGAACTTGTAGGTATTGAGCAGTTCTTC	CASSELVGIEQFF
many	.	TRBV2	TRBJ2-1	TGTGCCAGCAGAGAAACACTAGTTTCTCGGTTCTTC	CASRETLVSRFF